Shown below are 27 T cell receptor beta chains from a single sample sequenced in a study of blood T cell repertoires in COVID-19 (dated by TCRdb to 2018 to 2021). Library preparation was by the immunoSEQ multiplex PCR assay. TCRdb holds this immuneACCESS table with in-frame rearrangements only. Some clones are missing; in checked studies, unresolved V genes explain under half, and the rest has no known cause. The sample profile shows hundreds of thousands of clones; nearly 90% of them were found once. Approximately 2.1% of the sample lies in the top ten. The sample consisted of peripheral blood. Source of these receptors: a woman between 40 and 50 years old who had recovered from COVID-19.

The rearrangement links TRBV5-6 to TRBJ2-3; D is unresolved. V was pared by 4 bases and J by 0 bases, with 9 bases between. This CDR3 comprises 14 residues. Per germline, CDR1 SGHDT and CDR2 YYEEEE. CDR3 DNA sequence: TGTGCCAGCAGCGGCGGTCCTAGCACAGATACGCAGTATTTT. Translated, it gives CASSGGPSTDTQYF.

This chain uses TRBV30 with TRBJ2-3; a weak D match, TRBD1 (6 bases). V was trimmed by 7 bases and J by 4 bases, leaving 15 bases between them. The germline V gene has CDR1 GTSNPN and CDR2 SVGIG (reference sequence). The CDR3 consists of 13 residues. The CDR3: CAYTRGSPDTQYF. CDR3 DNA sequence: TGTGCCTACACCAGGGGATCCCCAGATACGCAGTATTTT.

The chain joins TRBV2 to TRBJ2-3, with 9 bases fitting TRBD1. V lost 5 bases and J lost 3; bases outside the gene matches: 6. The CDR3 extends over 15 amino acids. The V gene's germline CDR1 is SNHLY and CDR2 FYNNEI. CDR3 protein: CASSQTGGWTDTQYF. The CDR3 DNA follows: TGTGCCAGCAGTCAAACAGGGGGCTGGACAGATACGCAGTATTTT.

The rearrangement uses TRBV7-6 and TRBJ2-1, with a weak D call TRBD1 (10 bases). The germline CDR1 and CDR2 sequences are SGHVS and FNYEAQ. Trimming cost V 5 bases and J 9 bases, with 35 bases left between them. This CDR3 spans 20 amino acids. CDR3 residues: CASSLSFGTGVPLAGFEQFF. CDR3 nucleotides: TGTGCCAGCAGCCTTAGTTTCGGGACAGGGGTCCCACTAGCGGGTTTTGAGCAGTTCTTC.

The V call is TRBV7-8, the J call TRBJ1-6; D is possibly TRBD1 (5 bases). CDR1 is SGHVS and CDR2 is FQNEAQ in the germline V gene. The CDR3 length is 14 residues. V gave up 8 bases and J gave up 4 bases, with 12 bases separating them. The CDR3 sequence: CASGPGHYNSPLHF. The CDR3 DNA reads TGTGCCAGCGGTCCCGGACATTATAATTCACCCCTCCACTTT.

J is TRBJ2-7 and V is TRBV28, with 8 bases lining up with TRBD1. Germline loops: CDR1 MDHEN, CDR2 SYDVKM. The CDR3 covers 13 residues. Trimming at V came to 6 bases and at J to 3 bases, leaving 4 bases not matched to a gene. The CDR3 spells CASRPTGVYEQYF. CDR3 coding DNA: TGTGCCAGCAGGCCGACAGGGGTCTACGAGCAGTACTTC.

CDR3 sequence (DNA): TGCGCCAGCAGCCCTCCGGATTGGGGCCCTTCTATTAAACGGGAGCTGTTTTTT. It encodes CASSPPDWGPSIKRELFF. The chain links TRBV5-1 to TRBJ2-2, with D maybe TRBD1 (5 bases). The CDR3 loop spans 18 amino acids. The V end was cut by 4 bases, the J end by 9 bases, with 28 bases between. Germline V CDR1 and CDR2: SGHRS, YFSETQ.

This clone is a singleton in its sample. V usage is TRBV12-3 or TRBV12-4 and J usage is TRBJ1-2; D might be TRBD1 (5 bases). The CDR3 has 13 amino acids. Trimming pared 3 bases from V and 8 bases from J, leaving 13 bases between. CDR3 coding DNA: TGTGCCAGCAGTTTTCCGGGGGATAGGGGCTACACCTTC. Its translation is CASSFPGDRGYTF.

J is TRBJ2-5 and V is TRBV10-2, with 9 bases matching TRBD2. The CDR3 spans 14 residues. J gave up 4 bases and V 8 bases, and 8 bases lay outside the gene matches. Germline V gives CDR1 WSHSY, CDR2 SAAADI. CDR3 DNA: TGCGCCAGCCGGCCTAGCGGGGAGGGAGAGACCCAGTACTTC. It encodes CASRPSGEGETQYF.

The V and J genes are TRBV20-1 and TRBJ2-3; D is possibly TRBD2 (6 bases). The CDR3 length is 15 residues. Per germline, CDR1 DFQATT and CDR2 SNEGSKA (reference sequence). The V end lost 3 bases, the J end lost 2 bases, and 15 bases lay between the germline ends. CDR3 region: CSASLAEVITDTQYF. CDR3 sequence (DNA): TGCAGTGCTAGTTTAGCGGAGGTTATCACAGATACGCAGTATTTT.

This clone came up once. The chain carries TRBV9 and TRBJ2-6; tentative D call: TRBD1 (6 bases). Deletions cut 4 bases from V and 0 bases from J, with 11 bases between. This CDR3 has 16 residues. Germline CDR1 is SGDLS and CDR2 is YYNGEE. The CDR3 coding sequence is TGTGCCAGCAGCCAGACAGGTTCCTCTGGGGCCAACGTCCTGACTTTC. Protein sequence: CASSQTGSSGANVLTF.

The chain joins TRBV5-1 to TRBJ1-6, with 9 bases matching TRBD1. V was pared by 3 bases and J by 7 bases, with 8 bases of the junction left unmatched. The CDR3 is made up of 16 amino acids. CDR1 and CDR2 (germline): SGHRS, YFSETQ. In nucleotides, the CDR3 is TGCGCCAGCAGCTACTCCGGGACAGGGAGCAATTCACCCCTCCACTTT. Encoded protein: CASSYSGTGSNSPLHF.

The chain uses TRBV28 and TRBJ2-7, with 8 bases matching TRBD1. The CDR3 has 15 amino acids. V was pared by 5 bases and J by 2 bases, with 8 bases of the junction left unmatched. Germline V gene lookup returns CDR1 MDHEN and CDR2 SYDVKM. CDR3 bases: TGTGCCAGCAGTACTACCGGGACAGGCCCCTACGAGCAGTACTTC. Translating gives CASSTTGTGPYEQYF.

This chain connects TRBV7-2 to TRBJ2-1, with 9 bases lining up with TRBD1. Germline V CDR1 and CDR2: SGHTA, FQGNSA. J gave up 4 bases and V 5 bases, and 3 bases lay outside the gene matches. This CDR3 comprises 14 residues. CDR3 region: CASSLDRGYNEQFF. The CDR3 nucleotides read TGTGCCAGCAGCCTAGACAGGGGGTACAATGAGCAGTTCTTC.

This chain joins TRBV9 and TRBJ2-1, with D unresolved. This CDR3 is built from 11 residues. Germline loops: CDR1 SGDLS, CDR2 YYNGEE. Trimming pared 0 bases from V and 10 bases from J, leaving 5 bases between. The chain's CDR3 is CASSVGTEQFF. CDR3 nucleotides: TGTGCCAGCAGCGTAGGCACAGAGCAGTTCTTC.

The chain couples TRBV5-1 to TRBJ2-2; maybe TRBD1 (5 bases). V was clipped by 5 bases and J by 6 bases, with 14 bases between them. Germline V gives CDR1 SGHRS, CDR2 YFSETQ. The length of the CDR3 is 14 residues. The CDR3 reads CASRTQGSAGELFF. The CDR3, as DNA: TGCGCCAGCAGAACCCAGGGCTCCGCCGGGGAGCTGTTTTTT.

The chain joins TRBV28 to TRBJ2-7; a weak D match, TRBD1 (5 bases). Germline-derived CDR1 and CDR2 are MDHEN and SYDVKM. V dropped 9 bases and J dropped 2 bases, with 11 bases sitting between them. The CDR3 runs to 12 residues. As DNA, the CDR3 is TGTGCCAGTCTCAGGGAACCCTACGAGCAGTACTTC. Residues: CASLREPYEQYF.

DNA of the CDR3: TGTGCCAGCAGCCCCCGAGGGGGGGGACTAGCGGGAGACAATGAGCAGTTCTTC. Its translation is CASSPRGGGLAGDNEQFF. J is TRBJ2-1 and V is TRBV7-3, with 14 bases that match TRBD2. V dropped 5 bases and J dropped 5; count of bases not matched to a gene: 11. CDR1 and CDR2 (germline): SGHTA, FQGTGA. CDR3 length equals 18 residues. Drawing the rest from reference TRBV7-3 and TRBJ2-1, the complete variable domain is GAGVSQTPSNKVTEKGKYVELRCDPISGHTALYWYRQSLGQGPEFLIYFQGTGAADDSGLPNDRFFAVRPEGSVSTLKIQRTERGDSAVYLCASSPRGGGLAGDNEQFFGPGTRLTVL.

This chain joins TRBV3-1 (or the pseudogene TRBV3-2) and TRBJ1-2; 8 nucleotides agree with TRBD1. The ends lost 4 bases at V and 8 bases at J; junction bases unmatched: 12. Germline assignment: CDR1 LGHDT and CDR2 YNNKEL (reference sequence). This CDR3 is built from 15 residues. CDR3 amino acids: CASSLGTGDLGGYTF. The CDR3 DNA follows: TGTGCCAGCAGCCTGGGGACAGGAGACCTGGGGGGCTACACCTTC.

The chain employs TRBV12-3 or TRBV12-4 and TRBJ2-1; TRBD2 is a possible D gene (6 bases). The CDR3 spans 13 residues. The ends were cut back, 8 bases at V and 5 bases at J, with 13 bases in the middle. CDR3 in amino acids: CASHPGAHNEQFF. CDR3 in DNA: TGTGCCAGCCACCCGGGAGCCCACAATGAGCAGTTCTTC.

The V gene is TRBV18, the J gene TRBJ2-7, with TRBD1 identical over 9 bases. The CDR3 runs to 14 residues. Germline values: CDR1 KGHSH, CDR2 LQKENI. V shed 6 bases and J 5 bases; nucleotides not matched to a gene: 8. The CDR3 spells CASSRDRASNEQYF. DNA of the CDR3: TGTGCCAGCTCCCGGGACAGGGCTAGCAACGAGCAGTACTTC.

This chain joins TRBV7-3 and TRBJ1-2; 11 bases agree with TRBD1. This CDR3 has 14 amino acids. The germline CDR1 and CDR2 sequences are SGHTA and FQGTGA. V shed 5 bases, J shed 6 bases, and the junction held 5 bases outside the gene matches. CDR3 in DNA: TGTGCCAGCAGCCCAGGGACAGGGGGGGATGGCTACACCTTC. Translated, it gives CASSPGTGGDGYTF.

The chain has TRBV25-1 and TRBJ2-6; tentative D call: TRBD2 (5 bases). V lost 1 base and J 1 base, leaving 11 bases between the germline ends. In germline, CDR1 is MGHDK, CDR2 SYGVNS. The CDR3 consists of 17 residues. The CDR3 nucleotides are TGTGCCAGCAGTGAATCCGTCGGGGTATCTGGGGCCAACGTCCTGACTTTC. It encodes CASSESVGVSGANVLTF.

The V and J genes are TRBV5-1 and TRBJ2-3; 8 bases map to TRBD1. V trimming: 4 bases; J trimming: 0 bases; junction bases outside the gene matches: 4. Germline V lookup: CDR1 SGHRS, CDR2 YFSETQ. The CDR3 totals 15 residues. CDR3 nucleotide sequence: TGCGCCAGCAGCCGAAGGACAGGGAGCACAGATACGCAGTATTTT. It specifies CASSRRTGSTDTQYF.

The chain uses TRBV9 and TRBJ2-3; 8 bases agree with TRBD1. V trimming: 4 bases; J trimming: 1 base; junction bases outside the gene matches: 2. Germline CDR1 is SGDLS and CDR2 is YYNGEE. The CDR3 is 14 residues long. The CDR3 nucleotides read TGTGCCAGCAGCTCACAGGGGGGCACAGATACGCAGTATTTT. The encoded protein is CASSSQGGTDTQYF.

CDR3 bases: TGTGCCAGTACCCGGGACAGGGTAGCAGATACGCAGTATTTT. Translating gives CASTRDRVADTQYF. V usage is TRBV19 and J usage is TRBJ2-3, with 9 bases that match TRBD1. Germline loops: CDR1 LNHDA, CDR2 SQIVND (reference sequence). After removal of 7 bases from V and 4 bases from J, the junction contained 6 bases not matched to a gene. The CDR3 extends over 14 amino acids.

CDR3 residues: CASSLEGRGLGELFF. CDR3 DNA sequence: TGCGCCAGCAGCCTTGAAGGGAGAGGGCTCGGGGAGCTGTTTTTT. V usage is TRBV4-1 and J usage is TRBJ2-2, with a possible D match to TRBD2 (5 bases). The germline V gene has CDR1 MGHRA and CDR2 YSYEKL. The germline V and J ends were trimmed by 4 bases and 7 bases, with 16 bases remaining between them. There are 15 residues in the CDR3.